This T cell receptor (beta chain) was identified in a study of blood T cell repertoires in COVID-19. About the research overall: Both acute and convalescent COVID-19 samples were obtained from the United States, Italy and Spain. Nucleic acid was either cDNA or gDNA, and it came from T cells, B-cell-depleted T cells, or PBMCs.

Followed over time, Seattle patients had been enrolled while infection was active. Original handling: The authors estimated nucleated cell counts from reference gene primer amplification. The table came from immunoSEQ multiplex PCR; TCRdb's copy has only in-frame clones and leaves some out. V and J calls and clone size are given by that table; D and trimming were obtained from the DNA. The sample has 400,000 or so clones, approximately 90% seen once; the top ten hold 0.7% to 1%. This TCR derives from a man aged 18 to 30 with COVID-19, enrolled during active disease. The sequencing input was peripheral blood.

In nucleotides, the CDR3 is TGTGCCAGCCAACAGGGAAGTCTAGGGGGCTACACCTTC. Residues: CASQQGSLGGYTF. The chain has TRBV12-3 or TRBV12-4 and TRBJ1-2, with D possibly being TRBD1 (6 bases). V shed 8 bases and J shed 8 bases, with 18 bases lying between them. This CDR3 comprises 13 residues.